What follows are 22 T cell receptor beta chains derived from one specimen sequenced in a study of draining lymph node invasion in breast cancer. Cells sorted as CD4+ CD45RA- CD25- were taken as memory conventional CD4 T cells. Via MiXCR, TCRdb re-called the bulk RNA-seq reads, giving one row per CDR3 protein. Of a few thousand distinct CDR3 sequences listed, approximately 78% are singletons. What was sequenced was sorted memory CD4+ effector T cells from a lymph node. The source of these receptors is a female donor with luminal breast cancer.

The chain recombines TRBV4-3 with TRBJ1-1; D not resolved. The V and J ends lost 0 bases and 1 base respectively, with 3 bases between them. CDR3 length: 13 amino acids. Germline loops: CDR1 LGHNA, CDR2 YSLEER. CDR3 protein: CASSQETNTEAFF. In DNA form, the CDR3 reads TGCGCCAGCAGCCAAGAAACGAACACTGAAGCTTTCTTT.

This sequence joins TRBV12-3 or TRBV12-4 and TRBJ2-2; a weak D match, TRBD1 (6 bases). The CDR3 extends over 14 amino acids. Trimming shortened V by 1 base and J by 6 bases, and 9 bases separated the two germline ends. The CDR3 loop is CASSLDRAAGELFF. The CDR3 region has the DNA TGTGCCAGCAGTTTAGACAGGGCGGCCGGGGAGCTGTTTTTT.

This chain connects TRBV28 to TRBJ1-5, with 7 bases lining up with TRBD1. Germline V gene lookup returns CDR1 MDHEN and CDR2 SYDVKM. The CDR3 is 15 amino acids. With V trimmed by 6 bases and J by 1 base, 6 bases remained unmatched. The CDR3 loop is CASRNRGGSNQPQHF. The DNA of the CDR3 is TGTGCCAGCAGGAACAGGGGCGGCAGCAATCAGCCCCAGCATTTT.

The chain employs TRBV5-5 and TRBJ2-5; 7 bases are a match to TRBD1. Germline loops: CDR1 SGHKS, CDR2 YYEKEE (reference sequence). The V gene end was trimmed by 4 bases and the J gene end by 2 bases; junction bases not matched to a gene: 5. This CDR3 has 14 residues. CDR3 residues: CASSLGQLQETQYF. The CDR3 DNA reads TGTGCCAGCAGCCTGGGACAGCTTCAAGAGACCCAGTACTTC.

V usage is TRBV7-2 and J usage is TRBJ1-2; 9 nucleotides agree with TRBD1. This CDR3 has 16 residues. The germline gives CDR1 SGHTA, CDR2 FQGNSA. Trimming cost V 5 bases and J 9 bases; bases outside gene matches: 16. CDR3: CASSLQPGQGSESYTF. In nucleotides, the CDR3 is TGTGCCAGCAGCCTCCAACCGGGACAGGGAAGTGAGAGCTACACCTTC.

This clonotype has a handful of counts. The rearrangement links TRBV12-3 or TRBV12-4 to TRBJ1-5; D remains unclear. This CDR3 is 14 amino acids long. Trimming left V 3 bases short and J 5 bases short, with 11 bases between. This CDR3 reads CASSFRQLHQPQHF. CDR3 DNA: TGTGCCAGCAGTTTCCGGCAACTCCATCAGCCCCAGCATTTT.

V is TRBV30 and J is TRBJ1-2; D is undetermined. Between the trimmed V and J ends, which lost 7 bases and 8 bases, there was a span of 14 bases. This CDR3 is 11 amino acids long. CDR1 GTSNPN and CDR2 SVGIG come from the germline V gene (reference sequence). CDR3 DNA: TGTGCCTCCCCGGAACAGCGGGGCTACACCTTC. It encodes CASPEQRGYTF.

This chain joins TRBV3-1 and TRBJ2-1, with 10 bases that match TRBD2. The V and J ends lost 4 bases and 3 bases, in that order; junction bases with no gene match: 3. The CDR3 has 15 amino acids. Looked up from germline, CDR1 is LGHDT and CDR2 is YNNKEL (reference sequence). The CDR3 loop reads CASSRSGRGYNEQFF. The CDR3 region has the DNA TGTGCCAGCAGCCGAAGCGGGAGGGGCTACAATGAGCAGTTCTTC.

The table lists this clonotype with a few counts. The rearrangement links TRBV5-1 to TRBJ1-2, with TRBD1 as a possible D gene (6 bases). Trimming stripped 4 bases from V and 2 bases from J, with 12 bases between. The CDR3 covers 14 residues. Germline V gene sequence: CDR1 SGHRS, CDR2 YFSETQ. In DNA form, the CDR3 reads TGCGCCAGCAGCCCCCCCGGACAGAACTATGGCTACACCTTC. Amino acid sequence: CASSPPGQNYGYTF.

J is TRBJ2-7 and V is TRBV19; 11 bases are shared with TRBD1. The CDR3 extends over 20 amino acids. Germline CDR1 is LNHDA and CDR2 is SQIVND (reference sequence). V shed 7 bases, J shed 3 bases, and the junction held 23 bases outside the gene matches. The chain's CDR3 is CASKKSRDRGTTPDFYEQYF. The CDR3 DNA sequence: TGTGCCAGTAAAAAGTCGAGGGACAGGGGGACGACCCCAGACTTCTACGAGCAGTACTTC.

V and J are TRBV7-2 and TRBJ1-2, with D tentatively TRBD1 (5 bases). Trimming removed 5 bases at V and 8 bases at J, with 12 bases between. Germline V gene lookup returns CDR1 SGHTA and CDR2 FQGNSA. This CDR3 region has 12 residues. The CDR3 nucleotides read TGTGCCAGCAGCCCGAGGGGATGGGGCTACACCTTC. Protein: CASSPRGWGYTF.

The chain links TRBV6-2 or TRBV6-3 to TRBJ2-1, with 12 bases lining up with TRBD2. This CDR3 is 16 amino acids long. V gave up 2 bases and J gave up 7 bases; unmatched junction bases: 6. The germline V gene encodes CDR1 MNHEY and CDR2 SVGEGT. This CDR3 is CASSYHTSGRKNEQFF. The CDR3 DNA follows: TGTGCCAGCAGTTACCATACTAGCGGGAGGAAAAATGAGCAGTTCTTC.

The chain employs TRBV29-1 and TRBJ2-2, with a weak D call TRBD1 (6 bases). Between the trimmed V and J ends, which lost 4 bases and 1 base, there was a span of 13 bases. The CDR3 covers 15 residues. CDR1 and CDR2 (germline): SQVTM, ANQGSEA. The CDR3, as DNA: TGCAGCGTTGGGACCTCGGGACAGAACACCGGGGAGCTGTTTTTT. It yields the protein CSVGTSGQNTGELFF.

This chain uses TRBV7-9 with TRBJ2-1; weak D call: TRBD1 (6 bases). Germline V gives CDR1 SEHNR, CDR2 FQNEAQ (reference sequence). The germline V and J ends were trimmed by 5 bases and 4 bases, with 15 bases remaining between them. The CDR3 contains 15 residues. The CDR3 sequence: CASSPPGAPYNEQFF. CDR3 coding DNA: TGTGCCAGCAGCCCCCCAGGGGCCCCTTACAATGAGCAGTTCTTC.

The chain employs TRBV9 and TRBJ1-3, with D perhaps TRBD1 (6 bases). The CDR3 has 17 residues. Trimming removed 3 bases from V and 0 bases from J, with 16 bases in between. Germline CDR1 reads SGDLS; CDR2 reads YYNGEE. CDR3 sequence: CASSARPRGYSGNTIYF. For the CDR3, the DNA is TGTGCCAGCAGCGCCCGCCCCAGGGGATACTCTGGAAACACCATATATTTT.

The sample holds a few counts of this clonotype. The chain combines TRBV12-3 or TRBV12-4 with TRBJ1-1; tentatively, D is TRBD1 (6 bases). V gave up 4 bases and J gave up 5 bases, with 11 bases separating them. The CDR3 has 13 residues. CDR3 amino acids: CASSSTGKTEAFF. The CDR3 region has the DNA TGTGCCAGCAGTTCTACAGGGAAGACTGAAGCTTTCTTT.

This clonotype was detected only once. This chain connects TRBV5-4 to TRBJ2-1; D may be TRBD1 (6 bases). V was cut by 2 bases and J by 4 bases, with 10 bases left in between. The CDR3 consists of 14 residues. CDR1 and CDR2 (germline): SGHNT, YYREEE (reference sequence). As DNA, the CDR3 is TGTGCCAGCAGCTTCCGGGACACGTACAATGAGCAGTTCTTC. Amino acid sequence: CASSFRDTYNEQFF.

In this sample, this clonotype turned up once. The chain carries TRBV5-5 and TRBJ2-3; D remains ambiguous. In germline, CDR1 is SGHKS, CDR2 YYEKEE (reference sequence). The V gene lost 4 bases and the J gene lost 7 bases, with 13 bases spanning the gap. The CDR3 contains 13 residues. Here the CDR3 DNA reads TGTGCCAGCAGCGCGCCCGATGCATATACGCAGTATTTT. Its protein product is CASSAPDAYTQYF.

This chain's CDR3 is CASRAGVNRAYEQYF. CDR3 nucleotide sequence: TGTGCCAGCAGAGCGGGGGTGAACAGAGCCTACGAGCAGTACTTC. This chain connects TRBV5-5 to TRBJ2-7; 8 nucleotides agree with TRBD2. CDR1 is SGHKS and CDR2 is YYEKEE in the germline V gene (reference sequence). V trimming: 5 bases; J trimming: 2 bases; junction bases outside the gene matches: 9. The CDR3 has 15 residues.

The J gene is TRBJ2-5, the V gene TRBV4-3, with no clear D. Trimming removed 0 bases from V and 5 bases from J, with 10 bases in between. Germline values: CDR1 LGHNA, CDR2 YSLEER. There are 14 residues in the CDR3. CDR3 loop: CASSQEPGRETQYF. CDR3 coding DNA: TGCGCCAGCAGCCAAGAACCCGGCCGGGAGACCCAGTACTTC.

This clonotype was detected only once. The chain combines TRBV7-9 with TRBJ2-5, with TRBD1 matching over 7 bases. Trimming at V came to 4 bases and at J to 5 bases, leaving 7 bases not matched to a gene. The CDR3 consists of 14 residues. The V gene's germline CDR1 is SEHNR and CDR2 FQNEAQ (reference sequence). Here the CDR3 reads CASSSQGTRETQYF. The CDR3 DNA is TGTGCCAGCAGCTCACAGGGGACAAGGGAGACCCAGTACTTC.

In its sample, this clonotype was seen once. The CDR3 nucleotides are TGTGCCAGCAGCGTAGAACCTAGGCCCAATGAGCAGTTCTTC. Translated, it gives CASSVEPRPNEQFF. V usage is TRBV9 and J usage is TRBJ2-1; D is unresolved. CDR3 length: 14 residues. V dropped 0 bases and J dropped 6 bases, with 10 bases sitting between them. Germline CDR1 is SGDLS and CDR2 is YYNGEE.